Listed below are T cell receptor beta chains from one sample, sequenced in a study of cytomegalovirus exposure and HLA in healthy donors. Data came from immunoSEQ multiplex PCR; TCRdb stores just in-frame clones and leaves some out. The table shows approximately 150,000 clones, with approximately 67% occurring only once. Sequencing used PBMCs. The source is a woman between 18 and 29 years old in good health and CMV-seropositive. Both conserved end residues are part of each CDR3. A D gene is named only where the DNA matches it firmly. Clone size is shown for a subset of rows, as once, few, many or a class of expanded clone.

cdr3_nt: TGTGCCAGCAGTTTATCAGGGGGAGGTAACTATGGCTACACCTTC
cdr3_aa: CASSLSGGGNYGYTF
clone_size: few
d_call: TRBD1
j_call: TRBJ1-2
v_call: TRBV28

cdr3_nt: TGTGCCATCAGTGAGCCAAGGGGAGGAGGCTACGAGCAGTACTTC
cdr3_aa: CAISEPRGGGYEQYF
clone_size: -
d_call: -
j_call: TRBJ2-7
v_call: TRBV10-3

cdr3_nt: TGTGCCAGCAGCCCGACTAGCGGGAGCTCCTACAATGAGCAGTTCTTC
cdr3_aa: CASSPTSGSSYNEQFF
clone_size: -
d_call: TRBD2
j_call: TRBJ2-1
v_call: TRBV11-3

cdr3_nt: TGCAGCGTTTACGCAGGGACAGATACGCAGTATTTT
cdr3_aa: CSVYAGTDTQYF
clone_size: -
d_call: -
j_call: TRBJ2-3
v_call: TRBV29-1

cdr3_nt: TGTGCCAGCAGTGTGAAGGACATCACAGATACGCAGTATTTT
cdr3_aa: CASSVKDITDTQYF
clone_size: -
d_call: -
j_call: TRBJ2-3
v_call: TRBV25-1

cdr3_nt: TGTGCCATCAGTCGCACTAGCGGCCAAGAGACCCAGTACTTC
cdr3_aa: CAISRTSGQETQYF
clone_size: few
d_call: TRBD2
j_call: TRBJ2-5
v_call: TRBV10-3

cdr3_nt: TGTGCCAGCAGCTACCGGGGACAGGTTCTATACTGGGGCACCGGGGAGCTGTTTTTT
cdr3_aa: CASSYRGQVLYWGTGELFF
clone_size: -
d_call: TRBD1
j_call: TRBJ2-2
v_call: TRBV7-4

cdr3_nt: TGTGCCACCAGCAGAGATCTTCTAGAGTGGACCCAGTACTTC
cdr3_aa: CATSRDLLEWTQYF
clone_size: few
d_call: -
j_call: TRBJ2-5
v_call: TRBV15

cdr3_nt: TGTGCCAGCAGTTACCGACTAGCGGCCTACGAGCAGTACTTC
cdr3_aa: CASSYRLAAYEQYF
clone_size: -
d_call: TRBD2
j_call: TRBJ2-7
v_call: TRBV6-6

cdr3_nt: TGTGCCAGCAGCTTAGTCGCGGGCACGAGCACCGGGGAGCTGTTTTTT
cdr3_aa: CASSLVAGTSTGELFF
clone_size: -
d_call: -
j_call: TRBJ2-2
v_call: TRBV7-6

cdr3_nt: TGTGCCAGCAGGTGGGCTGGGTACGAGACCCAGTACTTC
cdr3_aa: CASRWAGYETQYF
clone_size: -
d_call: -
j_call: TRBJ2-5
v_call: TRBV6-1

cdr3_nt: TGTGCCAGCAGTCCCCGCCGGGACAGGGGGCTAGCTTTCTTT
cdr3_aa: CASSPRRDRGLAFF
clone_size: once
d_call: TRBD1
j_call: TRBJ1-1
v_call: TRBV27

cdr3_nt: TGTGCCAGCAGTTTACCGGGACAGGGGATCCGTGGCTACACCTTC
cdr3_aa: CASSLPGQGIRGYTF
clone_size: -
d_call: TRBD1
j_call: TRBJ1-2
v_call: TRBV6-5

cdr3_nt: TGTGCCACCAGGCCGGGACTTCGCCTGAGCTCCTACAATGAGCAGTTCTTC
cdr3_aa: CATRPGLRLSSYNEQFF
clone_size: -
d_call: -
j_call: TRBJ2-1
v_call: TRBV15

cdr3_nt: TGTGCCAGCAGCTCCTTGGATCGAGCGGGGGAAAAACTCTACGAGCAGTACTTC
cdr3_aa: CASSSLDRAGEKLYEQYF
clone_size: -
d_call: TRBD2
j_call: TRBJ2-7
v_call: TRBV13

cdr3_nt: TGCGCCAGCAGCTTGTGGGGCATAAATGAAAAACTGTTTTTT
cdr3_aa: CASSLWGINEKLFF
clone_size: -
d_call: -
j_call: TRBJ1-4
v_call: TRBV5-1

cdr3_nt: TGTGCCAGCAGTTACCTAGCGGGAGGGCACCACGAGCAGTACTTC
cdr3_aa: CASSYLAGGHHEQYF
clone_size: few
d_call: TRBD2
j_call: TRBJ2-7
v_call: TRBV6-6

cdr3_nt: TGTGCTAGTGGCAAGACTAGCGGAGTTGCAGATACGCAGTATTTT
cdr3_aa: CASGKTSGVADTQYF
clone_size: -
d_call: TRBD2
j_call: TRBJ2-3
v_call: TRBV12-5

cdr3_nt: TGCGCCAGCAGCCAAGATCCCGCCGGGGTCGAGACCCAGTACTTC
cdr3_aa: CASSQDPAGVETQYF
clone_size: -
d_call: -
j_call: TRBJ2-5
v_call: TRBV4-1

cdr3_nt: TGTGCCAGTAGTATTTTCCGGGACAATCGATACGAGCAGTACTTC
cdr3_aa: CASSIFRDNRYEQYF
clone_size: once
d_call: -
j_call: TRBJ2-7
v_call: TRBV19

cdr3_nt: TGCGCCAGCAGCCAAGATCGGGGGACAGGGGGATCCCTAGGCTATGGCTACACCTTC
cdr3_aa: CASSQDRGTGGSLGYGYTF
clone_size: -
d_call: TRBD1
j_call: TRBJ1-2
v_call: TRBV4-3

cdr3_nt: TGTGCCAGCAGTTCATATACCACAGGGGGAGGGCAGTACTTC
cdr3_aa: CASSSYTTGGGQYF
clone_size: few
d_call: -
j_call: TRBJ2-5
v_call: TRBV6-5

cdr3_nt: TGTGCCAGCAGTTACCTACCCGGGACTACGGATTTCTTC
cdr3_aa: CASSYLPGTTDFF
clone_size: -
d_call: TRBD2
j_call: TRBJ2-1
v_call: TRBV6-5

cdr3_nt: TGCGCCAGCAGCCGAAGAGGGCGGGGGGGGACTAATGAAAAACTGTTTTTT
cdr3_aa: CASSRRGRGGTNEKLFF
clone_size: -
d_call: -
j_call: TRBJ1-4
v_call: TRBV4-1

cdr3_nt: TGTGCCAGCAGCTTAGACAGGTCGAGTGAGCAGTTCTTC
cdr3_aa: CASSLDRSSEQFF
clone_size: -
d_call: -
j_call: TRBJ2-1
v_call: TRBV11-2

cdr3_nt: TGTGCCAGCGAAGGACAGGAAGCTAACTATGGCTACACCTTC
cdr3_aa: CASEGQEANYGYTF
clone_size: -
d_call: TRBD1
j_call: TRBJ1-2
v_call: TRBV2

cdr3_nt: TGCGCCAGCAGCCTCCGGGACAGAAACACTGAAGCTTTCTTT
cdr3_aa: CASSLRDRNTEAFF
clone_size: -
d_call: TRBD1
j_call: TRBJ1-1
v_call: TRBV4-3

cdr3_nt: TGTGCCAGCAGTTTAACTATTGCGGGTCAGGCCGGCGCTTTCTTT
cdr3_aa: CASSLTIAGQAGAFF
clone_size: -
d_call: -
j_call: TRBJ1-1
v_call: TRBV27

cdr3_nt: TGTGCCAGCCACGGGACTATGGTGGATACGCAGTATTTT
cdr3_aa: CASHGTMVDTQYF
clone_size: -
d_call: TRBD2
j_call: TRBJ2-3
v_call: TRBV5-6

cdr3_nt: TGTGCCAGCAGTGCTAAGGAGGGTTTGGGGGAGACCCAGTACTTC
cdr3_aa: CASSAKEGLGETQYF
clone_size: -
d_call: -
j_call: TRBJ2-5
v_call: TRBV28

cdr3_nt: TGTGCCAGTACCACGACAGGAAATGGCTACACCTTC
cdr3_aa: CASTTTGNGYTF
clone_size: -
d_call: -
j_call: TRBJ1-2
v_call: TRBV19

cdr3_nt: TGCGCCAGCAGCTTGCAGGACGAGCAGTACTTC
cdr3_aa: CASSLQDEQYF
clone_size: -
d_call: -
j_call: TRBJ2-7
v_call: TRBV5-1